A single sample is the source of the 5 T cell receptor beta chains below, sequenced in a study of graft-versus-host responses after intestinal transplantation. For these receptors, no antigen is known. Profiling relied on immunoSEQ multiplex PCR, and the TCRdb table lists in-frame clones only, not all of them. In the table there are about 70,000 clones, about 94% of which are singletons. The sequencing used unstimulated CD8+ T cells sorted from spleen or lymph node cells, collected before intestinal transplant. These receptors were collected from a human donor who received an intestinal transplant.

In DNA form, the CDR3 reads TGTGCCACCAGCAGAGATCAGGGTGGCTACGAGCAGTACTTC. Encoded protein: CATSRDQGGYEQYF. The V call is TRBV15, the J call TRBJ2-7, with D maybe TRBD1 (5 bases). CDR1 and CDR2 from the germline V gene are LNHNV and YYDKDF (reference sequence). V lost 0 bases and J lost 3, with 9 bases in between. This CDR3 has 14 residues.

The CDR3 reads CAWSEWGGPYEQYF. CDR3 nucleotides: TGTGCCTGGAGTGAATGGGGCGGGCCCTACGAGCAGTACTTC. V usage is TRBV30 and J usage is TRBJ2-7; the D call may be TRBD1 or TRBD2 (5 bases each). The CDR3 runs to 14 residues. Germline values: CDR1 GTSNPN, CDR2 SVGIG (reference sequence). V was cut by 1 base and J by 2 bases, with 12 bases left in between.

The J gene is TRBJ2-3, the V gene TRBV28, with 8 bases aligning to TRBD2. From germline, CDR1 is MDHEN and CDR2 SYDVKM. This CDR3 comprises 14 residues. Trimming at V came to 6 bases and at J to 2 bases, leaving 4 bases not matched to a gene. The CDR3 here is CASRTSDPTDTQYF. The CDR3 region has the DNA TGTGCCAGCAGGACTAGCGACCCCACAGATACGCAGTATTTT.

The chain employs TRBV9 and TRBJ2-2; 7 bases are a match to TRBD1. The germline gives CDR1 SGDLS, CDR2 YYNGEE. Trimming cost V 5 bases and J 5 bases; bases outside gene matches: 6. The CDR3 spans 14 residues. The CDR3 loop is CASSAGGSTGELFF. The CDR3, as DNA: TGTGCCAGCAGTGCAGGGGGATCTACCGGGGAGCTGTTTTTT.

The genes are TRBV30 and TRBJ1-3; D possibly corresponds to TRBD1 (5 bases). CDR1 and CDR2 (germline): GTSNPN, SVGIG (reference sequence). This CDR3 spans 14 amino acids. Deletions cut 8 bases from V and 0 bases from J, with 14 bases between. CDR3 loop: CARDALSSGNTIYF. The CDR3 DNA sequence: TGTGCCCGGGACGCTCTCAGCTCTGGAAACACCATATATTTT.